What follows are 10 T cell receptor beta chains derived from one specimen sequenced in a study of T cell responses to AZD1222 COVID-19 vaccine. Libraries were prepared by immunoSEQ multiplex PCR; TCRdb keeps only in-frame clonotypes and omits some of them. The repertoire holds around 99,000 clones, with under 95% as singletons. Sequenced here: peripheral blood, sampled 28 days after the second AZD1222 dose. The receptor source for this set is an adult who received the AZD1222 COVID-19 vaccine.

The V call is TRBV3-1 (or the pseudogene TRBV3-2), the J call TRBJ2-7, with TRBD2 matching over 11 bases. Trimming cost V 6 bases and J 3 bases; bases outside gene matches: 1. The germline V gene has CDR1 LGHDT and CDR2 YNNKEL (reference sequence). The CDR3 runs 13 residues. As DNA, the CDR3 is TGTGCCAGCAGGACTAGCGGGGACTACGAGCAGTACTTC. Translated, it gives CASRTSGDYEQYF.

The chain combines TRBV9 with TRBJ1-2, with D possibly TRBD1 on 5 matching bases. Germline V gene lookup returns CDR1 SGDLS and CDR2 YYNGEE. Trimming left V 4 bases short and J 8 bases short, with 15 bases between. This CDR3 is 13 amino acids long. The CDR3 loop reads CASSPRGVDGYTF. The DNA of the CDR3 is TGTGCCAGCAGCCCTCGAGGGGTGGACGGCTACACCTTC.

The chain carries TRBV5-4 and TRBJ1-1, with D maybe TRBD1 (6 bases). This CDR3 has 13 amino acids. Germline V lookup: CDR1 SGHNT, CDR2 YYREEE (reference sequence). V lost 9 bases and J 4 bases, leaving 16 bases between the germline ends. The DNA of the CDR3 is TGTGCCACCCAAAACAGGGTTTTCACTGAAGCTTTCTTT. Encoded protein: CATQNRVFTEAFF.

The chain carries TRBV14 and TRBJ2-7; D perhaps matches TRBD1 (6 bases). The CDR3 spans 15 residues. Trimming removed 2 bases at V and 2 bases at J, with 13 bases between. Germline lookup yields CDR1 SGHDN and CDR2 FVKESK. CDR3 residues: CASSQTGLRTYEQYF. The DNA of the CDR3 is TGTGCCAGCAGCCAAACAGGGCTCCGGACCTACGAGCAGTACTTC.

CDR3 DNA sequence: TGTGCCAGCAGTTTACTCCCCAGTGAAGCTTTCTTT. Amino acids: CASSLLPSEAFF. The V call is TRBV27, the J call TRBJ1-1, with D hard to call. The germline CDR1 and CDR2 sequences are MNHEY and SMNVEV (reference sequence). This CDR3 region has 12 residues. Trimming removed 2 bases from V and 7 bases from J, with 8 bases in between.

The chain links TRBV2 to TRBJ1-5; 9 bases fit TRBD1. With 6 bases clipped from V and 2 bases from J, the junction kept 11 bases outside the gene matches. There are 17 residues in the CDR3. Per germline, CDR1 SNHLY and CDR2 FYNNEI. CDR3 residues: CASSGPGQGKGNQPQHF. The CDR3 DNA follows: TGTGCCAGCAGCGGACCGGGACAGGGTAAGGGCAATCAGCCCCAGCATTTT. The full variable domain, with the rest looked up from reference TRBV2 and TRBJ1-5, is EPEVTQTPSHQVTQMGQEVILRCVPISNHLYFYWYRQILGQKVEFLVSFYNNEISEKSEIFDDQFSVERPDGSNFTLKIRSTKLEDSAMYFCASSGPGQGKGNQPQHFGDGTRLSIL.

Here the CDR3 reads CASSDHPGLTSSYEQYF. The CDR3 region has the DNA TGTGCCAGCAGTGACCATCCGGGCTTGACGAGCTCCTACGAGCAGTACTTC. The chain employs TRBV2 and TRBJ2-7; D remains ambiguous. Germline CDR1 is SNHLY and CDR2 is FYNNEI. Trimming took 3 bases from V and 0 from J, leaving 18 bases between them. CDR3 length equals 17 residues.

V and J are TRBV12-5 and TRBJ2-1; 7 bases are a match to TRBD2. With 2 bases clipped from V and 0 bases from J, the junction kept 10 bases outside the gene matches. CDR3 length: 18 residues. CDR1 is LGHNT and CDR2 is FRNRAP in the germline V gene. The CDR3 sequence: CASGLSPWGGSSYNEQFF. The CDR3 DNA sequence: TGTGCTAGTGGTTTGTCCCCTTGGGGGGGGAGCTCCTACAATGAGCAGTTCTTC.

This clone showed up just once. This rearrangement joins TRBV28 to TRBJ2-7; D perhaps matches TRBD1 (5 bases). Trimming shortened V by 5 bases and J by 11 bases, and 19 bases separated the two germline ends. From germline, CDR1 is MDHEN and CDR2 SYDVKM. The CDR3 loop spans 13 amino acids. The DNA for the CDR3 is TGTGCCAGCAGTCCTGACAGATATACGAGCAAGTACTTC. This codes for CASSPDRYTSKYF.

This chain joins TRBV24-1 and TRBJ1-5; no firm D call. In germline, CDR1 is KGHDR, CDR2 SFDVKD. The CDR3 contains 15 residues. V was pared by 12 bases and J by 4 bases, with 21 bases between. The CDR3 DNA follows: TGTGCCGATGTAACCGACAAATCTTTTAATCAGCCCCAGCATTTT. This codes for CADVTDKSFNQPQHF.